These T cell receptor beta chains were read from a single sample in a study of blood T cell repertoires in COVID-19. Profiled with immunoSEQ multiplex PCR; TCRdb holds only in-frame clones, not every one. The sample yields about 210,000 clones, under 90% seen once. Sequenced sample: PBMCs or T cells enriched from blood (not recorded which). These receptors were collected from a woman in her 50s with acute COVID-19. The CDR3 runs from the conserved cysteine through the conserved F or W. The D gene is left open where the match is weak. Only some rows state a clone size, as once, few, many or a class for expanded clones.

j_call v_call clone_size cdr3_length d_call cdr3_aa cdr3_nt
TRBJ1-4 TRBV5-1 - 17 - CASSLVIGGATNEKLFF TGCGCCAGCAGCTTGGTCATTGGGGGCGCAACTAATGAAAAACTGTTTTTT
TRBJ2-1 TRBV5-1 - 15 - CASSLPPSADNEQFF TGCGCCAGCAGCTTACCTCCCAGCGCCGACAATGAGCAGTTCTTC
TRBJ1-1 TRBV27 few 14 TRBD1 CASSLPGQGKQAFF TGTGCCAGCAGCTTACCAGGACAGGGGAAGCAGGCTTTCTTT
TRBJ2-5 TRBV6-5 - 13 - CANGRGYQETQYF TGTGCCAATGGGAGGGGGTACCAAGAGACCCAGTACTTC
TRBJ1-1 TRBV30 - 11 TRBD1 CAWGTATEAFF TGTGCCTGGGGGACAGCCACTGAAGCTTTCTTT
TRBJ1-1 TRBV4-3 - 16 - CASSQELGPYGVEAFF TGCGCCAGCAGCCAAGAATTGGGCCCTTACGGGGTGGAAGCTTTCTTT
TRBJ2-5 TRBV27 - 20 TRBD1 CASSSHRGGTGESAGETQYF TGTGCCAGCAGTTCCCACCGTGGCGGGACAGGGGAGTCGGCTGGGGAGACCCAGTACTTC
TRBJ2-4 TRBV19 - 15 TRBD2 CASSPSGGSRNIQYF TGTGCCAGTAGCCCTAGCGGGGGGTCCCGAAACATTCAGTACTTC
TRBJ2-5 TRBV11-2 - 14 TRBD1 CASSPRTGQETQYF TGTGCCAGCAGCCCAAGGACAGGGCAAGAGACCCAGTACTTC
TRBJ1-1 TRBV7-8 - 13 - CASIYSGETEAFF TGTGCCAGCATTTATAGCGGGGAGACTGAAGCTTTCTTT
TRBJ2-2 TRBV28 once 16 TRBD2 CASSRTGGVITGELFF TGTGCCAGCAGTCGGACGGGAGGAGTGATCACCGGGGAGCTGTTTTTT
TRBJ1-3 TRBV18 - 16 - CASSHNPTGSGNTIYF TGTGCCAGCTCACACAACCCAACAGGGTCCGGAAACACCATATATTTT
TRBJ1-5 TRBV10-3 once 15 TRBD1 CAISLDRGSNQPQHF TGTGCCATCAGCTTGGACAGGGGAAGCAATCAGCCCCAGCATTTT
TRBJ1-5 TRBV7-2 - 15 TRBD1 CASSPSTGYNQPQHF TGTGCCAGCAGCCCATCGACAGGGTACAATCAGCCCCAGCATTTT
TRBJ1-6 TRBV7-9 - 14 - CASSPYDSKSPLHF TGTGCCAGCAGCCCATACGACAGTAAATCACCCCTCCACTTT
TRBJ2-5 TRBV5-1 once 16 - CASSLVGTTLGETQYF TGCGCCAGCAGCTTGGTCGGGACAACCCTTGGAGAGACCCAGTACTTC
TRBJ1-5 TRBV6-5 few 15 TRBD1 CASRKTGSGNQPQHF TGTGCCAGCAGAAAGACAGGGAGTGGCAATCAGCCCCAGCATTTT